Listed here are 9 T cell receptor beta chains from one sample, sequenced in a study of monozygotic twins with inflammatory bowel disease. TCRdb reprocessed the 5' RACE reads, keeping one entry per CDR3 protein, no DNA. The sample has approximately 210,000 distinct CDR3 sequences; the top ten hold more than 7.5%. Sequencing was carried out using blood. These receptors were taken from a human donor with ulcerative colitis or Crohn's disease, or a healthy co-twin of an affected twin (not recorded which).

V and J are TRBV27 and TRBJ2-4; TCRdb returns TRBD2, unconfirmable since there is no DNA. The germline V gene encodes CDR1 MNHEY and CDR2 SMNVEV (reference sequence). This CDR3 has 17 residues. The CDR3 reads CASSLSLAGGAKNIQYF.

The CDR3 is CASSLARYQPQHF. This rearrangement joins TRBV12-3 or TRBV12-4 to TRBJ1-5. This CDR3 has 13 amino acids.

J is TRBJ2-2 and V is TRBV24-1. The CDR3 spans 18 residues. Germline V gene sequence: CDR1 KGHDR, CDR2 SFDVKD. CDR3 residues: CATSDLKSGGTNTGELFF.

The V call is TRBV7-2, the J call TRBJ1-1. Germline V CDR1 and CDR2: SGHTA, FQGNSA. The CDR3 sequence is 14 residues long. CDR3 protein: CASSRTVTNTEAFF.

The chain couples TRBV20-1 to TRBJ1-5; TCRdb lists TRBD1, though no DNA is available to test this call. Per germline, CDR1 DFQATT and CDR2 SNEGSKA (reference sequence). The CDR3 length is 13 residues. CDR3 loop: CSAGTLSNQPQHF.

Here the CDR3 reads CASSLEGNMQYF. This chain joins TRBV28 and TRBJ2-4; TCRdb calls TRBD1, which cannot be checked without DNA. Per the germline V gene, CDR1 is MDHEN and CDR2 is SYDVKM. The CDR3 runs to 12 residues.

This chain joins TRBV7-8 and TRBJ2-7. Germline loops: CDR1 SGHVS, CDR2 FQNEAQ. The CDR3 length is 11 residues. The CDR3 sequence is CASSLEAIQYF.

The chain has TRBV4-3 and TRBJ2-2; absent DNA, TCRdb's TRBD2 call cannot be checked. From germline, CDR1 is LGHNA and CDR2 YSLEER. The CDR3 runs to 20 residues. The CDR3 region is CASSQGRWGLAGSNTGELFF.

The chain is built from TRBV2 and TRBJ1-6. This CDR3 contains 19 residues. Germline V CDR1 and CDR2: SNHLY, FYNNEI. This CDR3 reads CASRGPRLATSSYNSPLHF.